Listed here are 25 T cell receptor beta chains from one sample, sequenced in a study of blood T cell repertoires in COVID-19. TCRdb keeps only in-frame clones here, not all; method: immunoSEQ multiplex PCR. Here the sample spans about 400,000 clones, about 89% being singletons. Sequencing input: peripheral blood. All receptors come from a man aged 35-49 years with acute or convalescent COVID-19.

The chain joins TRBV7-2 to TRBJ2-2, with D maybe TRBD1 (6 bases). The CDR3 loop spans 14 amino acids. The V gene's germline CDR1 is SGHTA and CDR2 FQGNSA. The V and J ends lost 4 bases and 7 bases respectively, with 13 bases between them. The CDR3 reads CASSSFTGIGELFF. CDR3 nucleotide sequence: TGTGCCAGCAGCTCATTTACAGGGATCGGGGAGCTGTTTTTT. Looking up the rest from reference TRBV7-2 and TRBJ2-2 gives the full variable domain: GAGVSQSPSNKVTEKGKDVELRCDPISGHTALYWYRQSLGQGLEFLIYFQGNSAPDKSGLPSDRFSAERTGGSVSTLTIQRTQQEDSAVYLCASSSFTGIGELFFGEGSRLTVL.

The CDR3, as DNA: TGTGCCAGCAGCCGCCTCAGGGAGGGAGAGCAGTACTTC. This gives the protein CASSRLREGEQYF. The chain is built from TRBV3-1 (or the pseudogene TRBV3-2) and TRBJ2-7, with 7 bases aligning to TRBD2. CDR1 and CDR2 (germline): LGHDT, YNNKEL (reference sequence). CDR3 length: 13 amino acids. Trimming cost V 4 bases and J 7 bases; bases outside gene matches: 7.

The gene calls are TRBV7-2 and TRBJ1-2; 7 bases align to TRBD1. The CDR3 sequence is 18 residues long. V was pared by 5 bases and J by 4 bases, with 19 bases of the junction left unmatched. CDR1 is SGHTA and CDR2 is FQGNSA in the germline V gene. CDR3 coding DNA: TGTGCCAGCAGCGCACGGGACAGTCAAAGGGGGTCCACCTATGGCTACACCTTC. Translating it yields CASSARDSQRGSTYGYTF.

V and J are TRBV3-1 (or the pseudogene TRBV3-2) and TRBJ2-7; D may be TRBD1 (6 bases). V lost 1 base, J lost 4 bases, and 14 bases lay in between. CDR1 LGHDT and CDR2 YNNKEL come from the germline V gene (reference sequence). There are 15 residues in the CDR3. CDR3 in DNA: TGTGCCAGCAGCCAAGGGAGTTGGACAGCATACGAGCAGTACTTC. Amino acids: CASSQGSWTAYEQYF.

The CDR3 DNA follows: TGCAGTGCTAGTTCCCATGACAGGGGAGGAACTGAAGCTTTCTTT. It encodes CSASSHDRGGTEAFF. The chain recombines TRBV20-1 with TRBJ1-1, with 8 bases aligning to TRBD1. The V gene's germline CDR1 is DFQATT and CDR2 SNEGSKA (reference sequence). Trimming at V came to 3 bases and at J to 5 bases, leaving 11 bases not matched to a gene. The CDR3 length is 15 residues.

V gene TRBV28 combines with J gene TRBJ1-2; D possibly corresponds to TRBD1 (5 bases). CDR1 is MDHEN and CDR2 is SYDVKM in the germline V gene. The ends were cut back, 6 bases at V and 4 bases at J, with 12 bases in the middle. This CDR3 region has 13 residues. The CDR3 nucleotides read TGTGCCAGCAGCCCGTTGGGGGGCTATGGCTACACCTTC. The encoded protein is CASSPLGGYGYTF.

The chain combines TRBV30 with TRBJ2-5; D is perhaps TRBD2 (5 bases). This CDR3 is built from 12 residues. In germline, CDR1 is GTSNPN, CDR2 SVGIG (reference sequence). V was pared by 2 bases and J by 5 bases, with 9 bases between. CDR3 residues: CAWSRDLETQYF. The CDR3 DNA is TGTGCCTGGAGTCGGGATCTGGAGACCCAGTACTTC.

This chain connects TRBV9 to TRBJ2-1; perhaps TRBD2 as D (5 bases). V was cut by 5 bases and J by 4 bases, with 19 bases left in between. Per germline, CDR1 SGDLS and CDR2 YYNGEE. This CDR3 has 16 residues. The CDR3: CASSLNAGMSYNEQFF. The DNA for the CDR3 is TGTGCCAGCAGTCTTAACGCCGGGATGTCTTACAATGAGCAGTTCTTC.

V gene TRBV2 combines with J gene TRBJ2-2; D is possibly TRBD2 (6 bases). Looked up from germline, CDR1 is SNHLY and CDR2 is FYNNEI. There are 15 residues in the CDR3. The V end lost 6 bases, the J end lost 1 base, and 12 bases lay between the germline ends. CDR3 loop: CASRVSGMNTGELFF. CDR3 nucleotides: TGTGCCAGCAGGGTTAGCGGTATGAACACCGGGGAGCTGTTTTTT.

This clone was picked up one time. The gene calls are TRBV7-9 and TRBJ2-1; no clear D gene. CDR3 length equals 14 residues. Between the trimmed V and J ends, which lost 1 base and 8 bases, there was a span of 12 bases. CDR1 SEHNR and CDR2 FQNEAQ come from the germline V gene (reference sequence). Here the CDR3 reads CASSLDARSYEQFF. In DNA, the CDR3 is TGTGCCAGCAGCTTAGACGCCAGGTCGTATGAGCAGTTCTTC.

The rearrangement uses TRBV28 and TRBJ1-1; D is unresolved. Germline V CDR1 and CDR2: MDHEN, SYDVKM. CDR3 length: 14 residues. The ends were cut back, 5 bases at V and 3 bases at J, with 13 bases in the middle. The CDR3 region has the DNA TGTGCCAGCAGTCCCCCCCACATGTACACTGAAGCTTTCTTT. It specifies CASSPPHMYTEAFF.

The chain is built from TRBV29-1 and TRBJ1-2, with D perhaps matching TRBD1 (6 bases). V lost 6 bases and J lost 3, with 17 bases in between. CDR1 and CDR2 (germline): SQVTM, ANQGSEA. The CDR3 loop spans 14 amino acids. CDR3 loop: CSVASGNRDYGYTF. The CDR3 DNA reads TGCAGCGTGGCTAGTGGGAACAGGGACTATGGCTACACCTTC.

The CDR3 protein is CASSLRQGKEKLFF. The CDR3 bases are TGCGCCAGCAGCTTGCGACAGGGAAAGGAAAAACTGTTTTTT. The chain combines TRBV5-1 with TRBJ1-4; 7 bases are shared with TRBD1. Trimming cost V 1 base and J 8 bases; bases outside gene matches: 5. Germline CDR1 reads SGHRS; CDR2 reads YFSETQ. This CDR3 comprises 14 residues.

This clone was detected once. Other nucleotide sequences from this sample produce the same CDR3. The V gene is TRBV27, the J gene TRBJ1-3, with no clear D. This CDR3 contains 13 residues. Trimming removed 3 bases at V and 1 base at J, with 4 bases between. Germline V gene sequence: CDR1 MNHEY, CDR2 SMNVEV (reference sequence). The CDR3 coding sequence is TGTGCCAGCAGTTTTTCGTCTGGAAACACCATATATTTT. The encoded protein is CASSFSSGNTIYF.

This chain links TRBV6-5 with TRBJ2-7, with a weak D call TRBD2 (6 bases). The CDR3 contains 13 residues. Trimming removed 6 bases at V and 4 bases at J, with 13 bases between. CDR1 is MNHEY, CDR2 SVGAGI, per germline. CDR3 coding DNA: TGTGCCAGCAGACCCCCGGGACTTTACGAGCAGTACTTC. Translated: CASRPPGLYEQYF.

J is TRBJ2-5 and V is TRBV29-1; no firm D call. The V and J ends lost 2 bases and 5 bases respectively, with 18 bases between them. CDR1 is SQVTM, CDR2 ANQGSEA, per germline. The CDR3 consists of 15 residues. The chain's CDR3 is CSVERGEKLSETQYF. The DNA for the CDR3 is TGCAGCGTTGAACGCGGCGAAAAATTATCGGAGACCCAGTACTTC.

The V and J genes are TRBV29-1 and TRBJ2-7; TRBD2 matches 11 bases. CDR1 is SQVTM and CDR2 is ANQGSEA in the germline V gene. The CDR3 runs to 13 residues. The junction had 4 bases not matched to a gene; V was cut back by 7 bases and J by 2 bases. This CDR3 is CSAGTSGAYEQYF. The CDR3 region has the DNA TGCAGCGCCGGGACTAGCGGAGCCTACGAGCAGTACTTC.

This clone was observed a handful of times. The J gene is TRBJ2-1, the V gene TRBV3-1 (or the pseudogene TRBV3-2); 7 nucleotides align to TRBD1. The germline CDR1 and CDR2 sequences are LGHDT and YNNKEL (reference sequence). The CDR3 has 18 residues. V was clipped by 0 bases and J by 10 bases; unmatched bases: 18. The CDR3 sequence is CASSQDIRTGPPPREQFF. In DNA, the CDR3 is TGTGCCAGCAGCCAAGATATTAGGACAGGACCCCCACCCAGGGAGCAGTTCTTC.

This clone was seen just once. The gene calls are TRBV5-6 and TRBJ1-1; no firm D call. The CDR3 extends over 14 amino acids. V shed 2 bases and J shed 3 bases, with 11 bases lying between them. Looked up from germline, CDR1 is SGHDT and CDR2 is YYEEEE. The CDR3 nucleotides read TGTGCCAGCAGCTTCGGGGTCTGGGACACTGAAGCTTTCTTT. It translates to CASSFGVWDTEAFF.

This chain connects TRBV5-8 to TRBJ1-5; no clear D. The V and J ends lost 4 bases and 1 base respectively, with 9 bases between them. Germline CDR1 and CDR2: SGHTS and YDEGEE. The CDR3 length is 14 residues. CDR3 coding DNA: TGTGCCAGCAGCAATGTAGCAAGCAATCAGCCCCAGCATTTT. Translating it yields CASSNVASNQPQHF.

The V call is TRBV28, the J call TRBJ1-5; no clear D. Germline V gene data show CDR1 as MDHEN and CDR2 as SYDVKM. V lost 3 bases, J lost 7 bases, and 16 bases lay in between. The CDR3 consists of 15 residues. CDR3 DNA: TGTGCCAGCAGTTTTCGGACGGAGGCTCGACAGCCCCAGCATTTT. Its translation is CASSFRTEARQPQHF.

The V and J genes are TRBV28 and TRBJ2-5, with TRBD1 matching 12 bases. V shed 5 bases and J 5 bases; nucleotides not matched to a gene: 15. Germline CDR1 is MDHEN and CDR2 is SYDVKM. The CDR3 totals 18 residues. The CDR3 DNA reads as TGTGCCAGCAGTAGTCGGGACAGGGGGCGTTTCAATCGGGAGACCCAGTACTTC. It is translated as CASSSRDRGRFNRETQYF.

CDR3 bases: TGTGCCAGCAGGGGGACAGTCGCGGTAGCTTTCTTT. This sequence encodes CASRGTVAVAFF. The rearrangement links TRBV2 to TRBJ1-1, with 7 bases lining up with TRBD1. This CDR3 comprises 12 residues. Germline-derived CDR1 and CDR2 are SNHLY and FYNNEI. Trimming removed 6 bases from V and 10 bases from J; junction bases left unmatched: 8.

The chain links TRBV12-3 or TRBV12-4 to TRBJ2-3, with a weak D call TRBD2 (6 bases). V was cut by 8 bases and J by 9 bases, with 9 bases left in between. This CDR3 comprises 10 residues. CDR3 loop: CASGDSTQYF. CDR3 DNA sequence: TGTGCCAGCGGGGACTCGACGCAGTATTTT.

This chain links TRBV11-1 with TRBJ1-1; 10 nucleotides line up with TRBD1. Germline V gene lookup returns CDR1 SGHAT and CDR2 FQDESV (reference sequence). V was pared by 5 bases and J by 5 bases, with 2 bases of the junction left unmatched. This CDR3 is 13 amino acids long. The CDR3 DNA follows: TGTGCCAGCAGCAAGGACAGGGGGACTGAAGCTTTCTTT. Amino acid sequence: CASSKDRGTEAFF.